This T cell receptor (beta chain) was sequenced during a study of identical twins. The CDR3 is made up of 15 amino acids. J lost 10 bases, V lost 4 bases, and 10 bases had no gene match. Germline values: CDR1 MDHEN, CDR2 SYDVKM. After template switching added a universal primer site, the resulting cDNA carried unique molecular identifiers. TCRdb passed the 5' RACE reads through MiXCR, listing each CDR3 protein once. The table lists 550,000 to 700,000 distinct CDR3 sequences, 21% of them singletons. These data were likewise used in another study, on T cells expressing NK-cell markers.

The V call is TRBV28, the J call TRBJ2-1, with TRBD2 identical over 10 bases. This sequence originates from a woman aged 18-29 years in good health. Input material: PBMCs. The CDR3 coding sequence is TGTGCCAGCAGTTCATTCAGCGGGGGGGCGCGGGAGCAGTTCTTC. It codes for CASSSFSGGAREQFF.